The 29 T cell receptor beta chains below were found in one sample sequenced in a study of T cells in Graves' hyperthyroidism and ophthalmopathy. The investigators amplified TCR beta CDR3 regions from RNA transcripts. Primed by the HTBI set, a first-round RT-PCR was run on the TCR CDR3. A single record per CDR3 protein comes from TCRdb applying MiXCR to the multiplex PCR reads. This sample yields 250,000 to 300,000 distinct CDR3 sequences, of which around 15% are seen a single time; approximately 7.9% belongs to the top ten. The sample taken for sequencing was blood. These receptors all come from a woman in her thirties or forties with Graves' hyperthyroidism.

The chain uses TRBV4-2 and TRBJ2-7, with TRBD2 matching over 9 bases. The CDR3 spans 18 residues. Germline CDR1 is LGHNA and CDR2 is YNFKEQ. The J segment lost 5 bases and the V segment lost 3 bases, leaving 17 bases of the junction unmatched. Here the CDR3 reads CASSHLNEGSGRDDEQYF. CDR3 in DNA: TGTGCCAGCAGCCACCTTAATGAAGGTAGCGGGAGAGATGACGAGCAGTACTTC.

The CDR3 reads CASSIGQLELVVFF. DNA of the CDR3: TGTGCCAGTAGTATAGGGCAGCTAGAGCTTGTGGTTTTCTTT. This rearrangement joins TRBV19 to TRBJ1-1; no clear D gene. Trimming removed 1 base from V and 13 bases from J, with 19 bases in between. Germline CDR1 reads LNHDA; CDR2 reads SQIVND (reference sequence). This CDR3 is 14 amino acids long. Supplemented by reference TRBV19 and TRBJ1-1, the full variable domain reads DGGITQSPKYLFRKEGQNVTLSCEQNLNHDAMYWYRQDPGQGLRLIYYSQIVNDFQKGDIAEGYSVSREKKESFPLTVTSAQKNPTAFYLCASSIGQLELVVFFGQGTRLTVV.

The chain combines TRBV19 with TRBJ1-4; tentative D call: TRBD1 (5 bases). The CDR3 runs to 17 residues. V lost 4 bases to trimming and J lost 8 bases, with 23 bases between them. Germline V gene data show CDR1 as LNHDA and CDR2 as SQIVND (reference sequence). The CDR3 coding sequence is TGTGCCAGTAGTAGGCCCAGGGCCGCAATGCGGGGCGAAAAACTGTTTTTT. It translates to CASSRPRAAMRGEKLFF.

This clonotype showed up many times. The CDR3 sequence: CSARDQREANYGYTF. The CDR3 nucleotides are TGCAGTGCTAGAGATCAAAGGGAAGCTAACTATGGCTACACCTTC. The chain is built from TRBV20-1 and TRBJ1-2, with D unclear. Trimming cost V 0 bases and J 0 bases, with 11 bases left between them. The germline V gene has CDR1 DFQATT and CDR2 SNEGSKA (reference sequence). This CDR3 spans 15 amino acids.

This clonotype has at least ten counts. The chain uses TRBV7-2 and TRBJ2-3; 13 bases agree with TRBD2. The CDR3 consists of 17 residues. The germline gives CDR1 SGHTA, CDR2 FQGNSA. With 1 base clipped from V and 2 bases from J, the junction kept 3 bases outside the gene matches. CDR3 residues: CASSLGTSGSFTDTQYF. Here the CDR3 DNA reads TGTGCCAGCAGCTTAGGGACTAGCGGGAGCTTCACAGATACGCAGTATTTT.

This clonotype has ten or more counts. The CDR3 DNA reads TGTGCCACCCTAGCGGGAGGAGGCTACGAGCAGTACTTC. This encodes CATLAGGGYEQYF. The V and J genes are TRBV28 and TRBJ2-7; 11 nucleotides match TRBD2. V shed 10 bases, J shed 3 bases, and the junction held 5 bases outside the gene matches. This CDR3 spans 13 amino acids. The germline gives CDR1 MDHEN, CDR2 SYDVKM.

This clonotype was counted at least ten times. In DNA form, the CDR3 reads TGTGCCAGCTCAACCAGTTTCAACACTGAAGCTTTCTTT. This encodes CASSTSFNTEAFF. The J gene is TRBJ1-1, the V gene TRBV18; D gene ambiguous. The CDR3 contains 13 residues. Germline CDR1 reads KGHSH; CDR2 reads LQKENI. V was pared by 5 bases and J by 2 bases, with 9 bases between.

Many counts were recorded for this clonotype. V is TRBV11-1 and J is TRBJ2-5; D uncertain. V dropped 4 bases and J dropped 0 bases, with 3 bases sitting between them. CDR1 SGHAT and CDR2 FQDESV come from the germline V gene (reference sequence). The CDR3 length is 12 residues. CDR3 DNA: TGTGCCAGCAGCTCGAACCAAGAGACCCAGTACTTC. This sequence encodes CASSSNQETQYF.

This clonotype was counted at least ten times. This chain links TRBV11-2 with TRBJ2-7; D gene unclear. V lost 0 bases and J lost 3, with 12 bases in between. There are 15 residues in the CDR3. CDR1 and CDR2 from the germline V gene are SGHAT and FQNNGV. CDR3 in amino acids: CASSLDRVGHYEQYF. DNA for the CDR3: TGTGCCAGCAGCTTAGATCGGGTGGGCCACTACGAGCAGTACTTC.

This clonotype was picked up many times. The rearrangement uses TRBV7-9 and TRBJ2-5; 7 bases align to TRBD2. The CDR3 length is 14 residues. Germline V gene sequence: CDR1 SEHNR, CDR2 FQNEAQ (reference sequence). Germline trimming cut 8 bases from V and 5 bases from J; bases unmatched to any gene: 11. CDR3 sequence reads: CASLGAGWGETQYF. The CDR3 coding sequence is TGTGCCAGCCTAGGAGCGGGATGGGGGGAGACCCAGTACTTC.

The CDR3 reads CASSIDTIISYNEQFF. DNA for the CDR3: TGTGCCAGTAGTATAGACACTATCATCTCCTACAATGAGCAGTTCTTC. The J gene is TRBJ2-1, the V gene TRBV19; D call uncertain. The germline CDR1 and CDR2 sequences are LNHDA and SQIVND (reference sequence). CDR3 size: 16 residues. V lost 0 bases, J lost 0 bases, and 9 bases lay in between.

This clonotype has a count of ten or more. This chain joins TRBV2 and TRBJ1-3; D remains unclear. Trimming cost V 6 bases and J 4 bases, with 22 bases left between them. This CDR3 comprises 17 residues. Germline-derived CDR1 and CDR2 are SNHLY and FYNNEI. Written as DNA, the CDR3 is TGTGCCAGCAGCCAAAGGAGCCCCGCAGGAACGGGAAACACCATATATTTT. Its protein product is CASSQRSPAGTGNTIYF.

This clonotype was counted ten times or more. The J gene is TRBJ1-5, the V gene TRBV28, with TRBD1 as a possible D gene (5 bases). The CDR3 has 14 amino acids. The V and J ends lost 11 bases and 0 bases respectively, with 14 bases between them. CDR1 and CDR2 from the germline V gene are MDHEN and SYDVKM. In nucleotides, the CDR3 is TGTGCCGGCACCCCTGGGGGTAGCAATCAGCCCCAGCATTTT. Translating gives CAGTPGGSNQPQHF.

There are a few counts of this clonotype. The rearrangement links TRBV29-1 to TRBJ2-5; D is uncertain. Germline V gene lookup returns CDR1 SQVTM and CDR2 ANQGSEA. This CDR3 region has 17 residues. V lost 1 base, J lost 1 base, and 19 bases lay in between. The CDR3 here is CSVEALGGTLCQETQYF. As DNA, the CDR3 is TGCAGCGTTGAAGCCCTCGGCGGCACCCTTTGCCAAGAGACCCAGTACTTC.

At least ten counts were recorded for this clonotype. The CDR3 DNA reads as TGTGCCAGTAGCCCGGTAGCGGGGTCCTCCTACAATGAGCAGTTCTTC. This sequence encodes CASSPVAGSSYNEQFF. J is TRBJ2-1 and V is TRBV19, with 8 bases that match TRBD2. V lost 6 bases, J lost 0 bases, and 7 bases stayed unmatched. Germline values: CDR1 LNHDA, CDR2 SQIVND (reference sequence). The CDR3 consists of 16 residues.

This clonotype was seen ten or more times. The chain couples TRBV28 to TRBJ1-4; no definite D call. V lost 5 bases, J lost 4 bases, and 14 bases lay in between. This CDR3 has 15 residues. Germline V gene sequence: CDR1 MDHEN, CDR2 SYDVKM. In nucleotides, the CDR3 is TGTGCCAGCAGTCCCCGGCGTCGGAGTAATGAAAAACTGTTTTTT. Translating it yields CASSPRRRSNEKLFF.

This clonotype was found many times. The CDR3 spells CASSFSSMTGELFF. CDR3 in DNA: TGTGCCAGCAGCTTCTCTAGTATGACCGGGGAGCTGTTTTTT. This chain connects TRBV7-2 to TRBJ2-2; D unclear. Trimming cost V 3 bases and J 5 bases, with 10 bases left between them. The length of the CDR3 is 14 residues. Germline loops: CDR1 SGHTA, CDR2 FQGNSA.

This clonotype was counted ten times or more. The V and J genes are TRBV12-3 or TRBV12-4 and TRBJ2-1; TRBD2 agrees at 10 bases. Unmatched junction bases numbered 4, after V lost 6 bases and J lost 5 bases. CDR3 length: 14 residues. For the CDR3, the DNA is TGTGCCAGCAGCCGGGGACTAGCGAACAATGAGCAGTTCTTC. Amino acids: CASSRGLANNEQFF.

In this sample, this clonotype turned up a few times. The CDR3 protein is CASSLTARSNSPLHF. The CDR3 nucleotides read TGTGCCAGCAGCCTTACAGCACGGAGTAATTCACCCCTCCACTTT. The chain recombines TRBV6-1 with TRBJ1-6; D is ambiguous. Trimming removed 6 bases from V and 6 bases from J, with 15 bases in between. CDR3 length: 15 amino acids. Germline values: CDR1 MNHNS, CDR2 SASEGT.

At least ten counts were recorded for this clonotype. V gene TRBV12-3 or TRBV12-4 combines with J gene TRBJ2-2; D gene uncertain. Trimming removed 2 bases from V and 0 bases from J, with 10 bases in between. The CDR3 has 16 amino acids. Written as DNA, the CDR3 is TGTGCCAGCAGTTTAACGACACCCACGAACACCGGGGAGCTGTTTTTT. Translated: CASSLTTPTNTGELFF.

V usage is TRBV20-1 and J usage is TRBJ2-3, with 10 bases identical to TRBD1. CDR3 length: 14 residues. With 4 bases clipped from V and 5 bases from J, the junction kept 6 bases outside the gene matches. Germline-derived CDR1 and CDR2 are DFQATT and SNEGSKA (reference sequence). The DNA of the CDR3 is TGCAGTGCTACCGGGACAGGGGAAGGAGATACGCAGTATTTT. It is translated as CSATGTGEGDTQYF.

The table lists this clonotype with many counts. The chain uses TRBV10-3 and TRBJ2-7, with TRBD2 identical over 8 bases. CDR3 length: 14 amino acids. V was pared by 7 bases and J by 2 bases, with 7 bases of the junction left unmatched. From germline, CDR1 is ENHRY and CDR2 SYGVKD. The CDR3 DNA sequence: TGTGCCATCACTAACAGCGGGAGAGCCTACGAGCAGTACTTC. Its translation is CAITNSGRAYEQYF.

This clonotype was recorded at least ten times. This chain links TRBV2 with TRBJ2-5; no clear D gene. The V end was cut by 3 bases, the J end by 3 bases, with 8 bases between. Germline lookup yields CDR1 SNHLY and CDR2 FYNNEI. The CDR3 extends over 13 amino acids. In DNA form, the CDR3 reads TGTGCCAGCAGTGATGACCGGGAAGAGACCCAGTACTTC. Translated: CASSDDREETQYF.

This clonotype has a count of ten or more. CDR3 sequence reads: CASSPGTGVDEKLFF. The DNA of the CDR3 is TGTGCCAGCAGTCCAGGGACAGGGGTTGATGAAAAACTGTTTTTT. This sequence joins TRBV27 and TRBJ1-4, with 10 bases fitting TRBD1. This CDR3 region has 15 residues. V shed 5 bases, J shed 6 bases, and the junction held 6 bases outside the gene matches. Looked up from germline, CDR1 is MNHEY and CDR2 is SMNVEV (reference sequence).

The V and J genes are TRBV28 and TRBJ2-5; D is tentatively TRBD1 or TRBD2 (5 bases each). The V gene lost 1 base and the J gene lost 3 bases, with 21 bases spanning the gap. Germline CDR1 and CDR2: MDHEN and SYDVKM. This CDR3 spans 18 amino acids. The CDR3 loop is CASSLSPPVREGKETQYF. DNA for the CDR3: TGTGCCAGCAGTTTATCCCCCCCAGTAAGAGAGGGGAAAGAGACCCAGTACTTC.

This clonotype was counted at least ten times. The J gene is TRBJ1-1, the V gene TRBV29-1; 12 nucleotides align to TRBD1. J lost 1 base, V lost 7 bases, and 4 bases had no gene match. Germline-derived CDR1 and CDR2 are SQVTM and ANQGSEA. The length of the CDR3 is 14 residues. CDR3 DNA sequence: TGCAGCGGCGGGACAGGGGGCCGGAACACTGAAGCTTTCTTT. Translating gives CSGGTGGRNTEAFF. Full variable domain (missing parts from reference TRBV29-1 and TRBJ1-1): SAVISQKPSRDICQRGTSLTIQCQVDSQVTMMFWYRQQPGQSLTLIATANQGSEATYESGFVIDKFPISRPNLTFSTLTVSNMSPEDSSIYLCSGGTGGRNTEAFFGQGTRLTVV.

There are a few counts of this clonotype. The chain has TRBV12-3 or TRBV12-4 and TRBJ2-1, with TRBD2 matching over 9 bases. V was pared by 1 base and J by 7 bases, with 11 bases of the junction left unmatched. The CDR3 sequence is 17 residues long. CDR3 region: CASSLVGLAGFMNEQFF. For the CDR3, the DNA is TGTGCCAGCAGTTTAGTCGGGCTAGCGGGATTTATGAATGAGCAGTTCTTC.

This clonotype was detected ten times or more. The chain has TRBV6-1 and TRBJ1-2, with a tentative D call TRBD1 (5 bases). Trimming removed 9 bases at V and 5 bases at J, with 19 bases between. CDR3 length: 14 amino acids. In germline, CDR1 is MNHNS, CDR2 SASEGT. This CDR3 reads CASPTLTAPYGYTF. CDR3 DNA sequence: TGTGCCAGTCCGACTTTGACAGCCCCTTATGGCTACACCTTC.

This clonotype was counted ten times or more. The chain joins TRBV28 to TRBJ2-5, with 11 nucleotides matching TRBD1. V dropped 5 bases and J dropped 2; count of bases not matched to a gene: 4. This CDR3 is 15 amino acids long. Looked up from germline, CDR1 is MDHEN and CDR2 is SYDVKM. The CDR3: CASSTRDRGQETQYF. As DNA, the CDR3 is TGTGCCAGCAGTACGAGGGACAGGGGGCAAGAGACCCAGTACTTC.